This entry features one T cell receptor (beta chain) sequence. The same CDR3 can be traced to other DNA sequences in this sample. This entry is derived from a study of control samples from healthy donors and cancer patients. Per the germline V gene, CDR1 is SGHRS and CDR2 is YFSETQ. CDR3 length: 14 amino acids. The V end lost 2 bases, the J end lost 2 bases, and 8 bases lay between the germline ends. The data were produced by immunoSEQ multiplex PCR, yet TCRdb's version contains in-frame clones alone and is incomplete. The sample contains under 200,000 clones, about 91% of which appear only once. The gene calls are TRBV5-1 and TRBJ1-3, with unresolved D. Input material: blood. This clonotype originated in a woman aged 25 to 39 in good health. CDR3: CASSLAGAGNTIYF. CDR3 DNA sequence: TGCGCCAGCAGCTTAGCGGGAGCTGGAAACACCATATATTTT.